These 11 T cell receptor beta chains originate from one sample sequenced in a study of shared clonotypes between healthy human individuals. This table comes from immunoSEQ multiplex PCR, and its TCRdb copy is limited to in-frame clones, with some not included. Among hundreds of thousands of clones listed, 96% were seen once. Terminally differentiated effector memory CD45RA+ cells were excluded by CCR7 positive selection of CD45RO-negative cells. The sample taken for sequencing was naive CD8+ T cells sorted from blood. Receptor source: a man in his thirties or forties in good health.

The rearrangement uses TRBV27 and TRBJ2-1; 7 bases match TRBD2. The germline gives CDR1 MNHEY, CDR2 SMNVEV (reference sequence). The CDR3 contains 15 residues. J gave up 6 bases and V 2 bases, and 7 bases lay outside the gene matches. The CDR3 reads CASSLGAGVFNEQFF. CDR3 bases: TGTGCCAGCAGTTTAGGGGCGGGAGTTTTCAATGAGCAGTTCTTC.

The V and J genes are TRBV13 and TRBJ2-7; D possibly corresponds to TRBD1 (5 bases). This CDR3 comprises 13 residues. V was cut by 2 bases and J by 3 bases, with 8 bases left in between. The V gene's germline CDR1 is PRHDT and CDR2 FYEKMQ (reference sequence). The CDR3 spells CASSLTGNYEQYF. The CDR3 bases are TGTGCCAGCAGCTTAACAGGCAACTACGAGCAGTACTTC.

V usage is TRBV2 and J usage is TRBJ1-2; D is uncertain. The CDR3 covers 14 residues. Germline V gene lookup returns CDR1 SNHLY and CDR2 FYNNEI. V was pared by 3 bases and J by 4 bases, with 12 bases between. The CDR3 DNA reads TGTGCCAGCAGTGATGGCCCGGGTCCCTATGGCTACACCTTC. Amino acid sequence: CASSDGPGPYGYTF.

As regards this clone: Other DNA sequences in the sample encode the same CDR3. The V call is TRBV18, the J call TRBJ2-2; D gene uncertain. The germline gives CDR1 KGHSH, CDR2 LQKENI. This CDR3 has 12 amino acids. V was shortened by 0 bases and J by 8 bases, with 4 bases between the two germline ends. CDR3 sequence (DNA): TGTGCCAGCTCACCACCGCCGGGGGAGCTGTTTTTT. This gives the protein CASSPPPGELFF.

The chain joins TRBV27 to TRBJ2-2; TRBD2 matches at 9 bases. Germline lookup yields CDR1 MNHEY and CDR2 SMNVEV (reference sequence). The ends lost 2 bases at V and 0 bases at J; junction bases unmatched: 7. The length of the CDR3 is 18 residues. In DNA form, the CDR3 reads TGTGCCAGCAGTTTAAAACTAGCGGGTATCGCGAACACCGGGGAGCTGTTTTTT. It specifies CASSLKLAGIANTGELFF.

The genes are TRBV28 and TRBJ1-1; D gene ambiguous. This CDR3 is 14 amino acids long. CDR1 is MDHEN, CDR2 SYDVKM, per germline. Trimming cost V 6 bases and J 1 base, with 12 bases left between them. The DNA of the CDR3 is TGTGCCAGCAGCGCCGTGCTGCGGAACACTGAAGCTTTCTTT. Its protein product is CASSAVLRNTEAFF.

The chain combines TRBV7-6 with TRBJ2-3; no reliable D call. Per the germline V gene, CDR1 is SGHVS and CDR2 is FNYEAQ. The CDR3 is made up of 16 amino acids. V lost 5 bases to trimming and J lost 2 bases, with 17 bases between them. The CDR3 nucleotides are TGTGCCAGCAGCATGAGACCGGAGCGCTACACAGATACGCAGTATTTT. It encodes CASSMRPERYTDTQYF. Filled out from reference TRBV7-6 and TRBJ2-3, the complete variable domain reads GAGVSQSPRYKVTKRGQDVALRCDPISGHVSLYWYRQALGQGPEFLTYFNYEAQQDKSGLPNDRFSAERPEGSISTLTIQRTEQRDSAMYRCASSMRPERYTDTQYFGPGTRLTVL.

V and J are TRBV27 and TRBJ2-1; TRBD2 matches at 9 bases. The germline V gene encodes CDR1 MNHEY and CDR2 SMNVEV (reference sequence). The ends lost 3 bases at V and 10 bases at J; junction bases unmatched: 4. This CDR3 contains 13 residues. For the CDR3, the DNA is TGTGCCAGCAGTTTCCTAGCGGGAAACGAGCAGTTCTTC. This translates into CASSFLAGNEQFF.

The genes are TRBV29-1 and TRBJ2-7; 12 bases align to TRBD2. Germline CDR1 and CDR2: SQVTM and ANQGSEA. The V and J ends lost 6 bases and 3 bases, in that order; junction bases with no gene match: 6. CDR3 size: 14 residues. This CDR3 is CSVRLAGEDYEQYF. The CDR3 bases are TGCAGCGTGAGACTAGCGGGAGAAGACTACGAGCAGTACTTC.

CDR3 protein: CAWSTSGPGQFF. The DNA of the CDR3 is TGTGCCTGGAGTACTAGCGGCCCCGGGCAGTTCTTC. This rearrangement joins TRBV30 to TRBJ2-1, with TRBD2 identical over 8 bases. V was pared by 2 bases and J by 12 bases, with 6 bases of the junction left unmatched. The CDR3 contains 12 residues. The germline gives CDR1 GTSNPN, CDR2 SVGIG (reference sequence).

As for this clone: Other DNA sequences in this sample translate to the same CDR3. V usage is TRBV27 and J usage is TRBJ2-1, with D possibly being TRBD2 (6 bases). This CDR3 region has 14 residues. Trimming took off 2 bases at V and 3 bases at J, with 8 bases between the two ends. The V gene's germline CDR1 is MNHEY and CDR2 SMNVEV (reference sequence). For the CDR3, the DNA is TGTGCCAGCAGTTTACCCGGGAGCTACAATGAGCAGTTCTTC. Its translation: CASSLPGSYNEQFF.